The TCR beta chain under discussion was sequenced for a study of T cells in Graves' hyperthyroidism and ophthalmopathy. For the study at large: At initial diagnosis, before any treatment had begun, peripheral blood was obtained. Regarding the study as a whole: The model identified upcoming ophthalmopathy a median around 7.1 months ahead of onset.

The CDR3 is made up of 20 amino acids. The junction had 12 bases not matched to a gene; V was cut back by 0 bases and J by 0 bases. The germline V gene has CDR1 LNHNV and CDR2 YYDKDF (reference sequence). Amplification of TCR beta CDR3 regions was performed using RNA transcripts as template. The primer set for the first-round RT-PCR of the TCR CDR3 was HTBI. Using its own MiXCR run on the multiplex PCR reads, TCRdb lists one record per CDR3 protein. This sample has some 530,000 distinct CDR3 sequences, with approximately 23% found just once. This clonotype has only a few counts. Its specificity is unknown.

The source material was blood. The chain combines TRBV15 with TRBJ2-1; TRBD1 matches at 9 bases. This receptor was taken from a woman aged 70-85 years with Graves' ophthalmopathy. CDR3 in amino acids: CATSRDRVVRQGGSYNEQFF. In DNA, the CDR3 is TGTGCCACCAGCAGAGATAGGGTGGTGCGACAGGGGGGCTCCTACAATGAGCAGTTCTTC.